This T cell receptor (beta chain) was retrieved from a study of blood T cell repertoires in COVID-19. Study-wide background: Acute-phase and convalescent COVID-19 samples originated in the United States, Italy and Spain. From T cells, B-cell-depleted T cells, or PBMCs came the material, which was cDNA or gDNA.

The CDR3 has 16 amino acids. The V and J ends lost 0 bases and 9 bases respectively, with 15 bases between them. The germline V gene encodes CDR1 MGHRA and CDR2 YSYEKL. Produced via immunoSEQ multiplex PCR; TCRdb's table is partial and in-frame only. The data hold around 16,000 clones, with 75% to 90% observed a single time. Sequenced input: peripheral blood. This chain connects TRBV4-1 to TRBJ1-6; D ambiguous. This sequence originates from a man older than 75 with active or convalescent COVID-19. The CDR3 is CASSQDAGSSGSPLHF. The CDR3 DNA is TGCGCCAGCAGCCAAGATGCGGGGAGTAGCGGTTCACCCCTCCACTTT.